These 18 T cell receptor beta chains were sequenced from one sample in a study of blood T cell repertoires in COVID-19. Only in-frame clones appear in the TCRdb table, and some are missing; sequencing was by immunoSEQ multiplex PCR. The sample includes about 250,000 clones, 80% to 90% of them seen just once. The sequenced material came from PBMCs or T cells enriched from blood (not recorded which). The receptor set was obtained from a man aged 40-50 years who had recovered from COVID-19.

This rearrangement joins TRBV6-5 to TRBJ1-1; unclear D gene. Germline assignment: CDR1 MNHEY and CDR2 SVGAGI. This CDR3 has 15 residues. Trimming shortened V by 6 bases and J by 0 bases, and 14 bases separated the two germline ends. The CDR3 is CASSPLVEMNTEAFF. CDR3 sequence (DNA): TGTGCCAGCAGCCCCTTGGTTGAGATGAACACTGAAGCTTTCTTT.

The chain links TRBV18 to TRBJ2-3, with D unresolved. Germline CDR1 is KGHSH and CDR2 is LQKENI. CDR3 length equals 12 residues. Trimming removed 6 bases from V and 4 bases from J, with 8 bases in between. For the CDR3, the DNA is TGTGCCAGCTCCTGGAGATCAGATACGCAGTATTTT. Its translation: CASSWRSDTQYF.

This clone was observed a single time. The chain combines TRBV4-2 with TRBJ2-6, with D maybe TRBD2 (5 bases). Looked up from germline, CDR1 is LGHNA and CDR2 is YNFKEQ. The CDR3 consists of 16 residues. Trimming cost V 1 base and J 0 bases, with 7 bases left between them. The CDR3: CASSQVRASGANVLTF. The CDR3, as DNA: TGTGCCAGCAGCCAAGTGAGGGCCTCTGGGGCCAACGTCCTGACTTTC.

The gene calls are TRBV5-5 and TRBJ1-6; D call uncertain. Germline V gene data show CDR1 as SGHKS and CDR2 as YYEKEE (reference sequence). This CDR3 contains 16 residues. Between the trimmed V and J ends, which lost 8 bases and 4 bases, there was a span of 19 bases. The CDR3 region is CASLLAGTGYNSPLHF. CDR3 DNA: TGTGCCAGTCTTCTAGCCGGTACGGGGTATAATTCACCCCTCCACTTT.

The chain has TRBV4-2 and TRBJ1-1; a weak D match, TRBD1 (5 bases). Trimming cost V 2 bases and J 0 bases, with 13 bases left between them. The CDR3 is 16 amino acids. Germline loops: CDR1 LGHNA, CDR2 YNFKEQ. The CDR3: CASSQKPGHLNTEAFF. The CDR3 DNA sequence: TGTGCCAGCAGCCAAAAACCAGGACACCTGAACACTGAAGCTTTCTTT.

The V call is TRBV5-1, the J call TRBJ2-7; D remains ambiguous. The V end lost 4 bases, the J end lost 3 bases, and 8 bases lay between the germline ends. CDR1 SGHRS and CDR2 YFSETQ come from the germline V gene. The CDR3 loop spans 12 amino acids. The CDR3 reads CASSMANYEQYF. The CDR3 region has the DNA TGCGCCAGCAGCATGGCAAACTACGAGCAGTACTTC.

The chain employs TRBV3-1 (or the pseudogene TRBV3-2) and TRBJ1-2; no definite D call. The CDR3 spans 14 residues. V was pared by 0 bases and J by 7 bases, with 12 bases between. The V gene's germline CDR1 is LGHDT and CDR2 YNNKEL (reference sequence). The CDR3 sequence: CASSQDSSPLGYTF. CDR3 nucleotide sequence: TGTGCCAGCAGCCAAGATTCTAGTCCTCTTGGCTACACCTTC.

This chain links TRBV11-2 with TRBJ1-1; TRBD1 matches 7 bases. With 2 bases clipped from V and 0 bases from J, the junction kept 6 bases outside the gene matches. Per the germline V gene, CDR1 is SGHAT and CDR2 is FQNNGV. This CDR3 has 16 amino acids. In nucleotides, the CDR3 is TGTGCCAGCAGCTTAAAGCCTACAGGGGTGAACACTGAAGCTTTCTTT. This gives the protein CASSLKPTGVNTEAFF.

CDR3 amino acids: CATSRRTSGGAQETQYF. The CDR3, as DNA: TGTGCCACCAGCCGAAGGACTAGCGGGGGGGCCCAGGAGACCCAGTACTTC. The rearrangement joins TRBV15 to TRBJ2-5; TRBD2 agrees at 15 bases. The CDR3 length is 17 residues. Germline trimming cut 5 bases from V and 5 bases from J; bases unmatched to any gene: 9. Per germline, CDR1 LNHNV and CDR2 YYDKDF (reference sequence).

Concerning this clone: The CDR3 carries no conserved terminal phenylalanine or tryptophan, so it likely arises from a read error. The DNA is omitted, as the CDR3 cannot be located on it reliably, and the CDR3 follows TCRdb's listing. V is TRBV3-1 (or the pseudogene TRBV3-2) and J is TRBJ1-2; the tabulated D call, TRBD1, remains unverified against the DNA. The CDR3 adds up to 14 amino acids, both ends counted. The germline V gene encodes CDR1 LGHDT and CDR2 YNNKEL (reference sequence). The CDR3 reads CASSQGSRQGPLKV.

This clone was recorded only once. The gene calls are TRBV7-9 and TRBJ2-1; D call uncertain. Germline assignment: CDR1 SEHNR and CDR2 FQNEAQ (reference sequence). V lost 2 bases, J lost 10 bases, and 12 bases lay in between. CDR3 length: 13 amino acids. The CDR3 sequence: CASSLRSREEQFF. The CDR3 DNA is TGTGCCAGCAGCTTAAGAAGTCGAGAGGAGCAGTTCTTC.

The gene calls are TRBV11-2 and TRBJ2-3, with D perhaps matching TRBD1 (5 bases). This CDR3 comprises 14 residues. From germline, CDR1 is SGHAT and CDR2 FQNNGV. Trimming removed 3 bases at V and 2 bases at J, with 9 bases between. The CDR3 is CASSLLGHTDTQYF. CDR3 nucleotide sequence: TGTGCCAGCAGCTTGTTAGGACACACAGATACGCAGTATTTT.

This chain links TRBV25-1 with TRBJ2-5; tentative D call: TRBD1 (6 bases). Germline V gene sequence: CDR1 MGHDK, CDR2 SYGVNS. The CDR3 length is 13 residues. The ends were cut back, 2 bases at V and 4 bases at J, with 8 bases in the middle. The CDR3 DNA is TGTGCCAGCAGTGAACAGGGGCGAGAGACCCAGTACTTC. This gives the protein CASSEQGRETQYF.

The chain links TRBV21-1 to TRBJ2-3; the table's D call, TRBD1, was not checked against the DNA. TRBV21-1 is tagged as a pseudogene. This CDR3 has 15 residues. DNA for the CDR3: TGTGCCAGCACATGGACAGGGGATAGTACAGATACGCAGTATTTT. Amino acids: CASTWTGDSTDTQYF.

The gene calls are TRBV6-1 and TRBJ1-1, with TRBD1 matching over 7 bases. The CDR3 length is 18 residues. The germline gives CDR1 MNHNS, CDR2 SASEGT. Trimming cost V 3 bases and J 4 bases; bases outside gene matches: 17. The CDR3 sequence is CASSDLPGRGYWITEAFF. Written as DNA, the CDR3 is TGTGCCAGCAGTGATTTACCGGGCAGGGGGTATTGGATCACTGAAGCTTTCTTT.

The chain joins TRBV10-3 to TRBJ1-3; 9 bases agree with TRBD1. The CDR3 length is 15 residues. V shed 3 bases and J 3 bases; nucleotides not matched to a gene: 3. CDR1 ENHRY and CDR2 SYGVKD come from the germline V gene. This CDR3 reads CAISDRTGVGNTIYF. The CDR3 DNA is TGTGCCATCAGTGATCGGACAGGGGTTGGAAACACCATATATTTT.

The chain uses TRBV6-5 and TRBJ2-2; unclear D gene. The V and J ends lost 9 bases and 7 bases respectively, with 6 bases between them. Germline V lookup: CDR1 MNHEY, CDR2 SVGAGI. The CDR3 has 10 residues. CDR3 sequence: CASLRGELFF. The CDR3 DNA follows: TGTGCCAGTCTCCGCGGGGAGCTGTTTTTT.

The chain is built from TRBV28 and TRBJ1-2; TRBD1 aligns across 7 bases. The CDR3 length is 14 residues. From germline, CDR1 is MDHEN and CDR2 SYDVKM. Trimming cost V 4 bases and J 3 bases; bases outside gene matches: 5. CDR3 amino acids: CASSSGQAYYGYTF. CDR3 in DNA: TGTGCCAGCAGTTCCGGACAGGCCTACTATGGCTACACCTTC.